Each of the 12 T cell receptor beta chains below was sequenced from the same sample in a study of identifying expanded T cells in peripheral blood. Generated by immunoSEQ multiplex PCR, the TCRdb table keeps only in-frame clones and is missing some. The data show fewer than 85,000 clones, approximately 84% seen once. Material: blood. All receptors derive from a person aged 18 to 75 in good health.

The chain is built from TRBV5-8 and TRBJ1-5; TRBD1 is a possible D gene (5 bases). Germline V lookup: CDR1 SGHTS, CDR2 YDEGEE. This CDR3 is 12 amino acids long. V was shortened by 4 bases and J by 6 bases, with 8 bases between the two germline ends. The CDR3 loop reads CASSPGFQPQHF. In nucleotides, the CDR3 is TGTGCCAGCAGCCCAGGGTTTCAGCCCCAGCATTTT.

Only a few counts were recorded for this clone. The CDR3 spells CASSLEYADGNTDTQYF. The CDR3 coding sequence is TGTGCCAGCAGCTTAGAATACGCGGACGGAAACACAGATACGCAGTATTTT. The chain links TRBV7-8 to TRBJ2-3; D ambiguous. This CDR3 is built from 17 residues. Germline CDR1 is SGHVS and CDR2 is FQNEAQ. Deletions cut 1 base from V and 2 bases from J, with 16 bases between. The full variable domain, rest sourced from reference TRBV7-8 and TRBJ2-3, is GAGVSQSPRYKVAKRGQDVALRCDPISGHVSLFWYQQALGQGPEFLTYFQNEAQLDKSGLPSDRFFAERPEGSVSTLKIQRTQQEDSAVYLCASSLEYADGNTDTQYFGPGTRLTVL.

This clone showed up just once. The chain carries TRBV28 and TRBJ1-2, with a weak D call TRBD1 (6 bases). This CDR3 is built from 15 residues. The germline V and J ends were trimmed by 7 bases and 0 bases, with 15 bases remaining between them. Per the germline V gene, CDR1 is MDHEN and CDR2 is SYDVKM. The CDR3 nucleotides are TGTGCCAGCATTCTCCAGGGACACGCTAACTATGGCTACACCTTC. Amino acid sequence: CASILQGHANYGYTF.

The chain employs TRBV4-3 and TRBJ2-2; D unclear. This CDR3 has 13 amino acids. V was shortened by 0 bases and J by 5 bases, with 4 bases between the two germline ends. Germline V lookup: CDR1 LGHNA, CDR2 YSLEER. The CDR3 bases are TGCGCCAGCAGCCAAGATGGAACCGGGGAGCTGTTTTTT. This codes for CASSQDGTGELFF.

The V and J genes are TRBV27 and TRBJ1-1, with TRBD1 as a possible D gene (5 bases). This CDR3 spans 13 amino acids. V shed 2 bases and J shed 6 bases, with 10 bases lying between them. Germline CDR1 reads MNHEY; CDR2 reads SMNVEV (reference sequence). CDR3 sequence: CASSLNQGPEAFF. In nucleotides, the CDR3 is TGTGCCAGCAGTTTAAACCAGGGCCCTGAAGCTTTCTTT.

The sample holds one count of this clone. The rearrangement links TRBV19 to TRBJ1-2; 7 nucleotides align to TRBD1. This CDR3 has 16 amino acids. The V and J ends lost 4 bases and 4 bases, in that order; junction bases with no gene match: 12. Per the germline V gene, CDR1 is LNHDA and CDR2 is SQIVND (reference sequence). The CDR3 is CASSKPRGGFRYGYTF. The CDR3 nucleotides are TGTGCCAGTAGTAAACCCAGGGGGGGTTTTCGCTATGGCTACACCTTC.

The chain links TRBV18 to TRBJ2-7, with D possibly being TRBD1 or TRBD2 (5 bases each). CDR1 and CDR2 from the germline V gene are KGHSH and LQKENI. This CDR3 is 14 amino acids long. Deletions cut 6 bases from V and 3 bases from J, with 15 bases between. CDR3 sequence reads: CASSREGQHYEQYF. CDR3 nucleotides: TGTGCCAGCTCCCGTGAGGGGCAACACTACGAGCAGTACTTC.

The CDR3 protein is CATSDDRVAGTEAFF. CDR3 DNA: TGTGCCACCAGCGACGACAGGGTGGCCGGCACTGAAGCTTTCTTT. The rearrangement links TRBV15 to TRBJ1-1, with TRBD1 identical over 7 bases. With 5 bases clipped from V and 4 bases from J, the junction kept 10 bases outside the gene matches. This CDR3 is 15 amino acids long. From germline, CDR1 is LNHNV and CDR2 YYDKDF (reference sequence).

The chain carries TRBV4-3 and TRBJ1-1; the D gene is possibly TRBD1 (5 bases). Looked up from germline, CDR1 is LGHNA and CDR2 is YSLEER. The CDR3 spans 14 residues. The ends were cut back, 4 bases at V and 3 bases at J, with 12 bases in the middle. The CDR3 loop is CASSLQGAYTEAFF. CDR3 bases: TGCGCCAGCAGCCTTCAGGGCGCGTACACTGAAGCTTTCTTT.

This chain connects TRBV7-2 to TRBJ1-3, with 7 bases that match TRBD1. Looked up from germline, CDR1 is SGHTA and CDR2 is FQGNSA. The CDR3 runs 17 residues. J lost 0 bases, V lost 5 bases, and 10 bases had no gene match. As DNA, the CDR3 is TGTGCCAGCAGCCCACCGGGACAGAGCAGCTCTGGAAACACCATATATTTT. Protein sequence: CASSPPGQSSSGNTIYF.

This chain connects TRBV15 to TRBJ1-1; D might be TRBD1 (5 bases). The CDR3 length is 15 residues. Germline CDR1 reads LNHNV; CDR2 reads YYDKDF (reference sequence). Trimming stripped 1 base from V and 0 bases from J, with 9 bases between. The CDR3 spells CATSRGGRVNTEAFF. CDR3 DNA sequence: TGTGCCACCAGCAGAGGGGGCAGGGTGAACACTGAAGCTTTCTTT.

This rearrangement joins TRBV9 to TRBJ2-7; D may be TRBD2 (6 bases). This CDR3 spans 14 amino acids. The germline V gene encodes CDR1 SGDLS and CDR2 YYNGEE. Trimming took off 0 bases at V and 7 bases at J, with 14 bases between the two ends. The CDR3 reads CASSVGARAGEQYF. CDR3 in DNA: TGTGCCAGCAGCGTAGGGGCCCGGGCGGGAGAGCAGTACTTC.